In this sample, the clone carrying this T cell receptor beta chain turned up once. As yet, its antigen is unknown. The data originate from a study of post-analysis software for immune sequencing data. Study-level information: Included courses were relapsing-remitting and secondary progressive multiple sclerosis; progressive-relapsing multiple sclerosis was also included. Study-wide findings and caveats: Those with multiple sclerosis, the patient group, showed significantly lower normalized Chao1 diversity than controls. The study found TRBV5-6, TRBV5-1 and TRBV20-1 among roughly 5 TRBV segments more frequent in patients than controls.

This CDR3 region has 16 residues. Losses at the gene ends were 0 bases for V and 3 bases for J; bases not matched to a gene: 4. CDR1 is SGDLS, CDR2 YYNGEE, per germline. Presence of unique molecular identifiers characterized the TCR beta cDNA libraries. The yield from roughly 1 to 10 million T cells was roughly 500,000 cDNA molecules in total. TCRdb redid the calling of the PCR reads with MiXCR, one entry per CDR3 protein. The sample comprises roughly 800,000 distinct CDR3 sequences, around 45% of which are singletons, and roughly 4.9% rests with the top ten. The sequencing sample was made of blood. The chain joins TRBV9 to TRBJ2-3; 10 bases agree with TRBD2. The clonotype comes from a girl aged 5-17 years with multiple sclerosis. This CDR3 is CASSVASGRATDTQYF. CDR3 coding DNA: TGTGCCAGCAGCGTAGCCAGCGGGAGGGCGACAGATACGCAGTATTTT.